This T cell receptor (beta chain) is drawn from a study of breast tumors, draining lymph nodes, adjacent tissues. Study-wide results and caveats: Luminal-like breast cancer showed significantly higher tumor–nontumor repertoire similarity than basal-like. Compared with lymph nodes, tumors were less diverse; compared with nontumor tissue, more. Findings are consistent with lymph node origin and intratumoral expansion of most tumor T cells. The lymph node origin of tumor T cells was framed as consistent with a hypothesis, not demonstrated.

TCRdb reanalysed the multiplex PCR reads using MiXCR and keeps one entry per CDR3 protein. Of about 230,000 distinct CDR3 sequences in the sample, roughly 30% were seen once. A note on this clonotype: What it binds is unknown.

CDR1 and CDR2 from the germline V gene are LNHDA and SQIVND (reference sequence). J gave up 10 bases and V 6 bases, and 12 bases lay outside the gene matches. The CDR3 consists of 16 residues. Breast cancer patients provided tissue from their axillary draining lymph nodes. Sequencing was carried out using axillary lymph node tissue. The gene calls are TRBV19 and TRBJ1-6; TRBD1 matches at 10 bases. The TCR was taken from a female donor with breast cancer. Some clones in this sample may be carry-over from other donors' samples. CDR3: CASSRLARDRGSPLHF. The CDR3 nucleotides are TGTGCCAGTAGCCGTTTGGCCCGGGACAGGGGATCACCCCTCCACTTT. Full variable domain (remainder filled in from reference TRBV19 and TRBJ1-6): DGGITQSPKYLFRKEGQNVTLSCEQNLNHDAMYWYRQDPGQGLRLIYYSQIVNDFQKGDIAEGYSVSREKKESFPLTVTSAQKNPTAFYLCASSRLARDRGSPLHFGNGTRLTVT.